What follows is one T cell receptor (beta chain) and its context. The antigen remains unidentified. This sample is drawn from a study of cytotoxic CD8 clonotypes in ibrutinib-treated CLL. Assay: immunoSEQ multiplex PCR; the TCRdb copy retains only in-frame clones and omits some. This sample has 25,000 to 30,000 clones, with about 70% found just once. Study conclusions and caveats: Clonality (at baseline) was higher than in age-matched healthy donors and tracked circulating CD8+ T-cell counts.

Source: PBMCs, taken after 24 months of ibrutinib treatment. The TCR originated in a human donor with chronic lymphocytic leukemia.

DNA of the CDR3: TGTGCCTGGTCCAGGGGACAGTCGGTGTTTTTT. This gives the protein CAWSRGQSVFF. This chain connects TRBV30 to TRBJ1-4; 7 nucleotides match TRBD1. Germline lookup yields CDR1 GTSNPN and CDR2 SVGIG (reference sequence). The CDR3 contains 11 residues. Trimming cost V 5 bases and J 15 bases; bases outside gene matches: 9.